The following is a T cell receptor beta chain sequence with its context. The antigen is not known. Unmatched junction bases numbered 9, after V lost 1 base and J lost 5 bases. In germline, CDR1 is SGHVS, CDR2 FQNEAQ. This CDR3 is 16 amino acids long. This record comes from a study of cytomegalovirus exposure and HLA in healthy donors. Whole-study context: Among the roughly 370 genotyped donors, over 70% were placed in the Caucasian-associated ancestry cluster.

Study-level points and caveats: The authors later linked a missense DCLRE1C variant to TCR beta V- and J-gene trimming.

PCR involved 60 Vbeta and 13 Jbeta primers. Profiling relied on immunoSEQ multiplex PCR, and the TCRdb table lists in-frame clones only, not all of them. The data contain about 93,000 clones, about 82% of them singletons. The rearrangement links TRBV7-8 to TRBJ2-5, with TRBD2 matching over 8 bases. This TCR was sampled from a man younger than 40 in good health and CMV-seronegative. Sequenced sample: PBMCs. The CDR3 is CASSLVSGGAGETQYF. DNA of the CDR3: TGTGCCAGCAGCTTAGTATCCGGGGGGGCGGGGGAGACCCAGTACTTC.